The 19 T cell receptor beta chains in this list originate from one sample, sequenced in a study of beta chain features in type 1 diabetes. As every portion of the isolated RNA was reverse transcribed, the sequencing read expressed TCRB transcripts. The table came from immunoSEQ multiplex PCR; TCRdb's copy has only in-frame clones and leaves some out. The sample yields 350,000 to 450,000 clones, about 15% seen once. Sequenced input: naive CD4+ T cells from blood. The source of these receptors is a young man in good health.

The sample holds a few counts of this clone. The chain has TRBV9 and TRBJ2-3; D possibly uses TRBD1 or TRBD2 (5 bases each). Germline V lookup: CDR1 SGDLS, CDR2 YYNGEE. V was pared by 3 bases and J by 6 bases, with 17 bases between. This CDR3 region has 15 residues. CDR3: CASSAGPRTIDTQYF. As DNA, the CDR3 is TGTGCCAGCAGCGCGGGACCCCGGACAATCGATACGCAGTATTTT.

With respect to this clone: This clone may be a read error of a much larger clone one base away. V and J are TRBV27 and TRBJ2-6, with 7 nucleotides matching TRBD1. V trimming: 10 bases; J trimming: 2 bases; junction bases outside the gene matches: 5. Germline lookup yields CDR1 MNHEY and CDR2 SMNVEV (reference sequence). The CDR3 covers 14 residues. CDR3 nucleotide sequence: TGTGCCATCGGCGACAGGGCTGGGGCCAACGTCCTGACTTTC. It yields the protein CAIGDRAGANVLTF.

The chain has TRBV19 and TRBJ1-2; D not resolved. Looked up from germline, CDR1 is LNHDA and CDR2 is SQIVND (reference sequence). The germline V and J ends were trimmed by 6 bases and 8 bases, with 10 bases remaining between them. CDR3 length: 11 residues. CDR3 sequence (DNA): TGTGCCAGTAGCCGGACCTTGGGCTACACCTTC. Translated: CASSRTLGYTF. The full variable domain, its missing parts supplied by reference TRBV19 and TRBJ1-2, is DGGITQSPKYLFRKEGQNVTLSCEQNLNHDAMYWYRQDPGQGLRLIYYSQIVNDFQKGDIAEGYSVSREKKESFPLTVTSAQKNPTAFYLCASSRTLGYTFGSGTRLTVV.

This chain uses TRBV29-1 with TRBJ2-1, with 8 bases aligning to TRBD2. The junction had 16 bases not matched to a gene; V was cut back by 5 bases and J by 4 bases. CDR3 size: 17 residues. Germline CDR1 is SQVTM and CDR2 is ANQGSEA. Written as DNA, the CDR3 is TGCAGCGTTACTGTCCTAAGTAGCGGGGTGATATACAATGAGCAGTTCTTC. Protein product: CSVTVLSSGVIYNEQFF.

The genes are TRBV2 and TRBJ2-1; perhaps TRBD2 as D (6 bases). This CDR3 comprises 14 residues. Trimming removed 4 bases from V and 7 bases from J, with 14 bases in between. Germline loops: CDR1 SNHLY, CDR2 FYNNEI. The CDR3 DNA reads TGTGCCAGCAGTGTGGAGGGTCTGGGTAATGAGCAGTTCTTC. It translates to CASSVEGLGNEQFF.

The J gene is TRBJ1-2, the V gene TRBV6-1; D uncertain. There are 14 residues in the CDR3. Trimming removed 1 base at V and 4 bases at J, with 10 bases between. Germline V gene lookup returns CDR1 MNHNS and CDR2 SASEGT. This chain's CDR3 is CASSEGRGGYGYTF. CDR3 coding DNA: TGTGCCAGCAGTGAAGGGCGGGGTGGCTATGGCTACACCTTC.

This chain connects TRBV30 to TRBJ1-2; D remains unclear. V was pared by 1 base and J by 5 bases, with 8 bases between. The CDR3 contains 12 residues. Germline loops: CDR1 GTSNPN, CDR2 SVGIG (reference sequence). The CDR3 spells CAWSATGYGYTF. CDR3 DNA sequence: TGTGCCTGGAGTGCGACCGGTTATGGCTACACCTTC.

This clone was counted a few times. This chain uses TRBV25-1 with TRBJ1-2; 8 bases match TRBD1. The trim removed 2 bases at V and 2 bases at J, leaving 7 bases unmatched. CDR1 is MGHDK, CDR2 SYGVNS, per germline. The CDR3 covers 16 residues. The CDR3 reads CASSEAGQGSNYGYTF. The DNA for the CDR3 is TGTGCCAGCAGTGAAGCAGGACAGGGTTCGAACTATGGCTACACCTTC.

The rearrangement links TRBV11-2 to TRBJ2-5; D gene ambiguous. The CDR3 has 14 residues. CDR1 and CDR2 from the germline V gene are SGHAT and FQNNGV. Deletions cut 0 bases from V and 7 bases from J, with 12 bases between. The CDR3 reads CASSLEYSPRTQYF. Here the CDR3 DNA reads TGTGCCAGCAGCTTAGAATACAGCCCAAGGACCCAGTACTTC.

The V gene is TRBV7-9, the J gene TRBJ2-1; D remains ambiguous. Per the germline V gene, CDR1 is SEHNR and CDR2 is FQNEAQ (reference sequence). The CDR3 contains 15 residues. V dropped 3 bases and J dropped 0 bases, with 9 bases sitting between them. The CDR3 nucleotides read TGTGCCAGCAGCTTTCTCCGCGGCTCCTACAATGAGCAGTTCTTC. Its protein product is CASSFLRGSYNEQFF.

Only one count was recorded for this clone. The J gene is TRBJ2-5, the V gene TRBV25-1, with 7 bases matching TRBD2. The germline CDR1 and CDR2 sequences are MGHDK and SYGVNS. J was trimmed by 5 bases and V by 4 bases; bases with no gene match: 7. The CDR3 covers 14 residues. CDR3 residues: CASSGRREWETQYF. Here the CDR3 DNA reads TGTGCCAGCAGTGGGCGGCGGGAGTGGGAGACCCAGTACTTC. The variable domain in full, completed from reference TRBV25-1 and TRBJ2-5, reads EADIYQTPRYLVIGTGKKITLECSQTMGHDKMYWYQQDPGMELHLIHYSYGVNSTEKGDLSSESTVSRIRTEHFPLTLESARPSHTSQYLCASSGRREWETQYFGPGTRLLVL.

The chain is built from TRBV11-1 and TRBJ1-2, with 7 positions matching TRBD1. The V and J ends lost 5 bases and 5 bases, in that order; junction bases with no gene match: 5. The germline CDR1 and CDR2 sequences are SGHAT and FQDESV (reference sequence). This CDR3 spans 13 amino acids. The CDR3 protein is CASSPDRAYGYTF. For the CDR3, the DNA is TGTGCCAGCAGCCCCGACAGGGCTTATGGCTACACCTTC.

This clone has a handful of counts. For the CDR3, the DNA is TGTGCCAGCAGCTTAGGTTCTGGAAACACCATATATTTT. Its translation is CASSLGSGNTIYF. The rearrangement links TRBV7-9 to TRBJ1-3; D unresolved. The CDR3 is 13 amino acids. Trimming took off 1 base at V and 1 base at J, with 2 bases between the two ends. Germline V CDR1 and CDR2: SEHNR, FQNEAQ (reference sequence).

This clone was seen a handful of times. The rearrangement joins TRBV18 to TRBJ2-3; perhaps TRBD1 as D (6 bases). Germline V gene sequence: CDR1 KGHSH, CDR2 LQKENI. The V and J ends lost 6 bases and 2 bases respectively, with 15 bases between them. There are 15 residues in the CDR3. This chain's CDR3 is CASSRRQDATDTQYF. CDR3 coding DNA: TGTGCCAGCTCTCGCCGACAGGACGCCACAGATACGCAGTATTTT.

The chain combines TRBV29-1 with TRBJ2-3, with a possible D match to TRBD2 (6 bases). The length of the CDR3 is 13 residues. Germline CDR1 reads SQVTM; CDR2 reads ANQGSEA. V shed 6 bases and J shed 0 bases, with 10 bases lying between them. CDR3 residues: CSVGLLSTDTQYF. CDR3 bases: TGCAGCGTGGGACTCCTAAGCACAGATACGCAGTATTTT.

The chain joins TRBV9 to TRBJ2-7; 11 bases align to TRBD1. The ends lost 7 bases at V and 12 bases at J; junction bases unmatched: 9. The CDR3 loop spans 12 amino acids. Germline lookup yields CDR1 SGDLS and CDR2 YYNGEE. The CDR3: CASRRTGGVWYF. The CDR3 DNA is TGTGCCAGCCGAAGGACAGGGGGCGTCTGGTACTTC.

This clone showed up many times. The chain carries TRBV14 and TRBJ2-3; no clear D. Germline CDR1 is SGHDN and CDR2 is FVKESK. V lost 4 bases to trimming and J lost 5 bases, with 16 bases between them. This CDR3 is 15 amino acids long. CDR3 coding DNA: TGTGCCAGCAGCCCGTGGACCACACGACAAGATACGCAGTATTTT. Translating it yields CASSPWTTRQDTQYF.

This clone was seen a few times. In nucleotides, the CDR3 is TGTGCCAGCAGCTCGCCTGGGGCTAGCGGGGCTAGCACAGATACGCAGTATTTT. Its translation: CASSSPGASGASTDTQYF. The chain couples TRBV11-3 to TRBJ2-3; TRBD2 agrees at 9 bases. The CDR3 contains 18 residues. Germline V gene sequence: CDR1 SGHNT, CDR2 YENEEA. With V trimmed by 4 bases and J by 0 bases, 11 bases remained unmatched.

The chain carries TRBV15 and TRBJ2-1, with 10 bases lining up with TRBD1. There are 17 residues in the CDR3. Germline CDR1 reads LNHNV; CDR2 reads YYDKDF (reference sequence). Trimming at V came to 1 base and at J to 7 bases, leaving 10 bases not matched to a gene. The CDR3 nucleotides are TGTGCCACCAGCAGAGTTGGGACCCGGGACAGGGGTAATGAGCAGTTCTTC. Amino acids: CATSRVGTRDRGNEQFF. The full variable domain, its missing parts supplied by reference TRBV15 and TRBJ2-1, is DAMVIQNPRYQVTQFGKPVTLSCSQTLNHNVMYWYQQKSSQAPKLLFHYYDKDFNNEADTPDNFQSRRPNTSFCFLDIRSPGLGDTAMYLCATSRVGTRDRGNEQFFGPGTRLTVL.